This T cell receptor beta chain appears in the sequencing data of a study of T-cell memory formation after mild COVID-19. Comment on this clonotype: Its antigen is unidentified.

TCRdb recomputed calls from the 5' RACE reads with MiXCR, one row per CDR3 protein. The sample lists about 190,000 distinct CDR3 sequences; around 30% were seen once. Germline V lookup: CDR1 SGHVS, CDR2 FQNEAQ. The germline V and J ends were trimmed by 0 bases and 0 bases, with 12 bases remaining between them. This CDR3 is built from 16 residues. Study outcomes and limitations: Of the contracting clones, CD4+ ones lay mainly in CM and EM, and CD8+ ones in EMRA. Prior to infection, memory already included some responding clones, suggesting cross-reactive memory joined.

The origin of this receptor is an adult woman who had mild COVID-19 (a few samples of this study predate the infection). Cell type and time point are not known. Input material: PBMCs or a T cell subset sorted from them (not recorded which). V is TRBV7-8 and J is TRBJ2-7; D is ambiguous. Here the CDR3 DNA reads TGTGCCAGCAGCTTAGCGCTCAGAGGTAGCTCCTACGAGCAGTACTTC. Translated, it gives CASSLALRGSSYEQYF.